This T cell receptor (beta chain) was sequenced during a study of OX40 agonist ivuxolimab in advanced cancers. Study at large: Participants averaged approximately 61 years of age (range roughly 23 to 80) and were approximately 81% male. General study points: Expanded clones were, on average, more numerous in CD8+ T cells than in CD4+.

Repertoires were generated with immunoSEQ multiplex PCR, while TCRdb's copy carries only in-frame clones and drops some. The sample holds 70,000 to 90,000 clones, roughly 86% seen once. Peripheral blood came from all dose cohorts at three timepoints. This clone has just a few counts. Its target is not known. This clonotype originated in an adult with an advanced solid tumor such as melanoma, head and neck, liver or kidney cancer. The material sequenced was CD4+ or CD8+ T cells sorted from blood, taken in a trial of the OX40 agonist ivuxolimab.

CDR3: CASNPASGSRSYNEQFF. CDR3 bases: TGTGCCAGCAACCCAGCTAGCGGGAGTAGGTCCTACAATGAGCAGTTCTTC. The chain employs TRBV2 and TRBJ2-1; TRBD2 aligns across 10 bases. Germline CDR1 SNHLY, CDR2 FYNNEI. The CDR3 extends over 17 amino acids. Trimming at V came to 7 bases and at J to 1 base, leaving 10 bases not matched to a gene.